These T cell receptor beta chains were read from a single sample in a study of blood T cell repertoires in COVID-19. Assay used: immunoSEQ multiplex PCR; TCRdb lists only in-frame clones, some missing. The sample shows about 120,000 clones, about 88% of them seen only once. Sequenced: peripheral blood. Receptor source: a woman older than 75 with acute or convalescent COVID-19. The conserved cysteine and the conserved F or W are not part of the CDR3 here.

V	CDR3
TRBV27	ASSFGRSMGYT
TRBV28	ASILGQGAAGYT
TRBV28	ASSLQGVAF
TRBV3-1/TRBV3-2	ASTLTGSPGEKLF
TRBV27	ASRPSKGEGYT
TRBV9	ASSVLSSGNTIY
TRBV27	ASSLLAGAPAGANVLT
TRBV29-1	SGRRQGYEQF
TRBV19	ASSMPAGANEKLF
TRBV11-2	ASSLTGRRGVATQPQH
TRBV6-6	ASGSTGGTQY
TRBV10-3	AARGSGNTIY
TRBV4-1	ASSQAQGYEQY
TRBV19	ASSIAGGGTEAF
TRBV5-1	ASSFRQGPYNEQF
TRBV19	ASSAPGQSRSENEQF
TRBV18	ASSLLPGSGDTQY
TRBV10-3	AIQGQGISPLH
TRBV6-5	ASTPRQVQTQY
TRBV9	ASSVVIDRDNSPLH
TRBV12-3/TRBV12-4	ASRSGQWHGYT
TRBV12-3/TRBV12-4	ASSRIRGTEAF
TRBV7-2	ASSLYRVINYGYT
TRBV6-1	ASSEDRDEQF
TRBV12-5	ASGLVWEDEQY
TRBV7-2	ASSLVGSMNTEAF
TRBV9	ASSVGPGTSGLQETQY
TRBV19	ASSQRRDYRDYEQY
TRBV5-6	ASRQRQGGTYGYT
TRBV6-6	ASSYYGQPQH
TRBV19	ASSMRSSTDTQY
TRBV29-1	STRGGTGNTIY
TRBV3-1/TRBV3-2	ASSQVRGFSEAF
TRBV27	ASSLTGTSGYNEQF
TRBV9	ASSVGQGGYEQY
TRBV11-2	ASSLRGRDTGELF
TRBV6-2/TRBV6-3	ASSFGDQPQH
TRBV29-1	SVAVGTAYGYT
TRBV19	ASSNPGTGFNTQY
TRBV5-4	ASMLGTSNTGELF
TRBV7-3	ASSLGSLAGGQTDTQY
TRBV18	ASSLVSTGELF
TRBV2	ASSEAGGYYNEQF
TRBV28	ASSPLGVAGGIKRNSPLH
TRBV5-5	ASSPETSGISYEQY
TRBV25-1	ASSESLATGNYGYT
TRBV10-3	AISDNPRGHYEQY
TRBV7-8	ASSLKDINTEAF
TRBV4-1	ASSQEDRRSYGYT
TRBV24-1	ATSDTTGTSTYEQF
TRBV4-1	ASSQEGQLSYEQY